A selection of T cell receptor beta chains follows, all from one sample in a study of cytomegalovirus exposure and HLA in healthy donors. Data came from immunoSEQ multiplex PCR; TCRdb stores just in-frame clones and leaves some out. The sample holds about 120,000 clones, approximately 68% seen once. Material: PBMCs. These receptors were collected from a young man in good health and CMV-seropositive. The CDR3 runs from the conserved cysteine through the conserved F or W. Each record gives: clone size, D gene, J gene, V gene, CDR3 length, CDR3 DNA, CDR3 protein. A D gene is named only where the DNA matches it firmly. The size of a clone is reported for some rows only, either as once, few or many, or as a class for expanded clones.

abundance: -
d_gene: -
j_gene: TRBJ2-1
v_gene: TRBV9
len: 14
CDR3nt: TGTGCCAGCAGCGGACTACCAGGATTGGATGAGCAGTTCTTC
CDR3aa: CASSGLPGLDEQFF

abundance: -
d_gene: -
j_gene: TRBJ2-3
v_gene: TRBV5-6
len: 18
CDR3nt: TGTGCCAGCAGCCGCGGGTTAATAGATGTCGTTAGCACAGATACGCAGTATTTT
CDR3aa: CASSRGLIDVVSTDTQYF

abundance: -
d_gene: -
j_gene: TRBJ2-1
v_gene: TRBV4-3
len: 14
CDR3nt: TGCGCCAGCAGCCAAGATTGGCTAGCCGATGAGCAGTTCTTC
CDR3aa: CASSQDWLADEQFF

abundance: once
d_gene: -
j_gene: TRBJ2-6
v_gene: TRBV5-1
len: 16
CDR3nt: TGCGCCAGCAGCTTGGGGGAGGTCTCTGGGGCCAACGTCCTGACTTTC
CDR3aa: CASSLGEVSGANVLTF

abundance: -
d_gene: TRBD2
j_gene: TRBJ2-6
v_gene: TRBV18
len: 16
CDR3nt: TGTGCCAGCTCACCCAATGGGGGGGCTGGGGCCAACGTCCTGACTTTC
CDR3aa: CASSPNGGAGANVLTF

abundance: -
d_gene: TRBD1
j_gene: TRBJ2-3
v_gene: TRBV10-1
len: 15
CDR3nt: TGCGCCAGCAGCGGACAGGGACGAAGTACAGATACGCAGTATTTT
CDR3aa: CASSGQGRSTDTQYF

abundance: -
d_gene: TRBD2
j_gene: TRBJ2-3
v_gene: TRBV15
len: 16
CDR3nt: TGTGCCACCAGCAGAGCCTGGGAGGGCGGCACAGATACGCAGTATTTT
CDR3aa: CATSRAWEGGTDTQYF

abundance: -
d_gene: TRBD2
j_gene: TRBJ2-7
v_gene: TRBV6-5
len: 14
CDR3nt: TGTGCCAGCAGGACTAGCGGATTCTCCTACGAGCAGTACTTC
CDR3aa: CASRTSGFSYEQYF

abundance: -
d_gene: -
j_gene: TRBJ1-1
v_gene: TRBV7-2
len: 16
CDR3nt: TGTGCCAGCAGCTTAGTTGGAGATTACATGAACACTGAAGCTTTCTTT
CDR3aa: CASSLVGDYMNTEAFF

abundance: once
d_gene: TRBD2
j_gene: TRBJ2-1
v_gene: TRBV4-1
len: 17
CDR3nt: TGCGCCAGCAGCCAAGACACTAGCGGCTTCTCCTACAATGAGCAGTTCTTC
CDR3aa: CASSQDTSGFSYNEQFF

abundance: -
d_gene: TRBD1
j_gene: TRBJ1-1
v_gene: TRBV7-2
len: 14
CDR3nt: TGTGCCAGCAGCTGGGACAGAACTAACACTGAAGCTTTCTTT
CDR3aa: CASSWDRTNTEAFF

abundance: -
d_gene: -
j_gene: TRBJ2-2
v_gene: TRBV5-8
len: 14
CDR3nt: TGTGCCAGCAGCTTGGCGGTGATCACCGGGGAGCTGTTTTTT
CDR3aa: CASSLAVITGELFF

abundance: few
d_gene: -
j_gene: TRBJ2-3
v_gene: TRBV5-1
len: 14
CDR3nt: TGCGCCAGCAGCCTTGAGAGTCGGGCAGATACGCAGTATTTT
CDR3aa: CASSLESRADTQYF

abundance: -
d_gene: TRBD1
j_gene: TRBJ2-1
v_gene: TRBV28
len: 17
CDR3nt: TGTGCCAGCAGAACCCCCACTCCGGACAGGGGAGGCAATGAGCAGTTCTTC
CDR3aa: CASRTPTPDRGGNEQFF

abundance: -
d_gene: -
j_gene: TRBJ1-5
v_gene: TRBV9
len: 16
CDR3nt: TGTGCCAGCAGCGTAGATCCACAGGGCCGGGGTCAGCCCCAGCATTTT
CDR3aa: CASSVDPQGRGQPQHF

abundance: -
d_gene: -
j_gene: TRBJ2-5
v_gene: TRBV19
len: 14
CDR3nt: TGTGCCAGTAGTTTCGGGATTTTCCAAGAGACCCAGTACTTC
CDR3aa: CASSFGIFQETQYF

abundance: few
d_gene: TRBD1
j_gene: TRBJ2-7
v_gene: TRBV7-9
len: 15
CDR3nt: TGTGCCAGCAGCTTGAAAGGCAGGGGGCTCCACGAGCAGTACTTC
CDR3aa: CASSLKGRGLHEQYF

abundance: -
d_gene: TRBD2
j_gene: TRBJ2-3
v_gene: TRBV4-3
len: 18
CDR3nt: TGCGCCAGCAGCCAAGGGGGTGTAAGCGGGAGGCACACGGATACGCAGTATTTT
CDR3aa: CASSQGGVSGRHTDTQYF

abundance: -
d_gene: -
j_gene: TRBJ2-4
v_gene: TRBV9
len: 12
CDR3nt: TGTGCCAGTTCAGGGGCCGAAAACATTCAGTACTTC
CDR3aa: CASSGAENIQYF

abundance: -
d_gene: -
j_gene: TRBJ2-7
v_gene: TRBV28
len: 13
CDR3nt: TGTGCCAGCAGTCCCGGGACATTCTACGAGCAGTACTTC
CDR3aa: CASSPGTFYEQYF

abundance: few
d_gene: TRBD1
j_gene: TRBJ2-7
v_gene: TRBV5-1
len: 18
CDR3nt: TGCGCCAGCAGCTTGGGCCCGGGACAGGGACAAGGGACCTACGAGCAGTACTTC
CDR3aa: CASSLGPGQGQGTYEQYF

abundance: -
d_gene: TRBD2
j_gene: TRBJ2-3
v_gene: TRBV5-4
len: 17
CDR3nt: TGTGCCAGCAGCTTGCGACTAGCGGGAGGGCGGGTAGATACGCAGTATTTT
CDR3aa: CASSLRLAGGRVDTQYF

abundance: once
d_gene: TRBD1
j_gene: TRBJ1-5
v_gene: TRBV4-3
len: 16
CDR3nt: TGCGCCAGCAGCCAAGATACCAGGGGGCAGAATCAGCCCCAGCATTTT
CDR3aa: CASSQDTRGQNQPQHF

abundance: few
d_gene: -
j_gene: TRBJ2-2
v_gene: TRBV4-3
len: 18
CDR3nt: TGCGCCAGCAGCCAAGATCCGGGATCCTACGCGAACACCGGGGAGCTGTTTTTT
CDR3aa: CASSQDPGSYANTGELFF

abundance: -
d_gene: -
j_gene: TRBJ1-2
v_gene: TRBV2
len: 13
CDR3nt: TGTGCCAGCAGTGGCGAACAGGGCTATGGCTACACCTTC
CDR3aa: CASSGEQGYGYTF

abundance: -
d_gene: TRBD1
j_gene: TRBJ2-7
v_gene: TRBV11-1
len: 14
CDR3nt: TGTGCCAGCAGCTTGGACAGGAGCTCCTACGAGCAGTACTTC
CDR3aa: CASSLDRSSYEQYF

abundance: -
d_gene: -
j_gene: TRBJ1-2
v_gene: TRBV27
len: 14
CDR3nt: TGTGCCAGCAGTTTGGGGCAGGCACTGGGTGGCTACACCTTC
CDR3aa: CASSLGQALGGYTF

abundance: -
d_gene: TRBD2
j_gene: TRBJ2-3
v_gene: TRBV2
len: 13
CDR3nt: TGTGCCAGGGGGACTACGACTAGCTCTACGCAGTATTTT
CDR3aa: CARGTTTSSTQYF

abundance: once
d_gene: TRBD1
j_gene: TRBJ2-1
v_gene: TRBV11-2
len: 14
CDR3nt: TGTGCCAGCAGCCGACAGGGGGGATACAATGAGCAGTTCTTC
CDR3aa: CASSRQGGYNEQFF

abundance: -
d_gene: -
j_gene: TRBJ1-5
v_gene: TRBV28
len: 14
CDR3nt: TGTGCCAGCACCAAAACGGGTACAGGGAAGCCCCAGCATTTT
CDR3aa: CASTKTGTGKPQHF

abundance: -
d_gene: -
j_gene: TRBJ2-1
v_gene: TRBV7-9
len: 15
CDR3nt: TGTGCCAGCAGCTTAGCGTTGCGGCACAACAATGAGCAGTTCTTC
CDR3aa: CASSLALRHNNEQFF

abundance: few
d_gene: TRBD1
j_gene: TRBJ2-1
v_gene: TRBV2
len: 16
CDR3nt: TGTGCCAGCAGTAAGCGACAGGGGGCGCCTTTGAATGAGCAGTTCTTC
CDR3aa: CASSKRQGAPLNEQFF

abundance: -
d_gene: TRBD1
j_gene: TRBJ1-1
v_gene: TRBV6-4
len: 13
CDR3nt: TGTGCCAGCAGTCGGACAGGGCTATCTGAAGCTTTCTTT
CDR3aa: CASSRTGLSEAFF

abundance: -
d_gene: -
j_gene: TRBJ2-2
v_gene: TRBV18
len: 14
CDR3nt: TGTGCCGGGACCCAAAATAGCGGTCACGGGGAGCTGTTTTTT
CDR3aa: CAGTQNSGHGELFF

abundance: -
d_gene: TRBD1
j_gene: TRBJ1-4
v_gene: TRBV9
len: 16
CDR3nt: TGTGCCAGCAGCCCGCACACAGGGGCGACTAATGAAAAACTGTTTTTT
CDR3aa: CASSPHTGATNEKLFF

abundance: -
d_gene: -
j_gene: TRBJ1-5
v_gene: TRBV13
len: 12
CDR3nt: TGTGCCAGCAGCTTAGGGGAAGGGGCCCCAGCATTT
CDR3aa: CASSLGEGAPAF

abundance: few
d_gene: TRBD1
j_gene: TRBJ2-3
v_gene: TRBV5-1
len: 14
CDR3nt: TGCGCCTCCCGAGACAGGGGAAGCACAGATACGCAGTATTTT
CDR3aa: CASRDRGSTDTQYF